A single sample gave rise to the 7 T cell receptor beta chains below, sequenced in a study of T-cell reconstitution after alpha-beta-depleted transplantation in children. Library preparation (for TCRbeta) was performed with unique molecular identifiers. MiXCR, run by TCRdb on the PCR reads, gives a single entry per CDR3 protein. The data show about 580,000 distinct CDR3 sequences, 23% seen once. The source material was PBMCs, mostly from graft donor cells, sampled 360 days after TCRalphabeta/CD19-depleted stem cell transplant. The receptors were gathered from a boy under two years old who had a stem cell transplant for acute myeloid leukemia, so the T cells may come from the graft donor.

The chain is built from TRBV4-1 and TRBJ2-1, with 9 positions matching TRBD1. Germline values: CDR1 MGHRA, CDR2 YSYEKL. The CDR3 is 18 amino acids. The ends lost 3 bases at V and 4 bases at J; junction bases unmatched: 13. The CDR3 bases are TGCGCCAGCAGCCAGGGCATCCCGGGACAGGGCATATACAATGAGCAGTTCTTC. Translation gives CASSQGIPGQGIYNEQFF.

This clonotype was counted many times. V gene TRBV6-6 combines with J gene TRBJ2-5; D is ambiguous. CDR3 length: 13 amino acids. The V end was cut by 4 bases, the J end by 4 bases, with 10 bases between. Per germline, CDR1 MNHNY and CDR2 SVGAGI (reference sequence). The CDR3 DNA is TGTGCCAGCAGTTCAATCCCAATAGAGACCCAGTACTTC. It encodes CASSSIPIETQYF.

In this sample, this clonotype turned up many times. The junction departs from the called germline gene at one end, perhaps through a read error. V is TRBV9 and J is TRBJ2-2, with 10 bases aligning to TRBD1. This CDR3 has 15 residues. Germline V CDR1 and CDR2: SGDLS, YYNGEE. The DNA for the CDR3 is TGTGCCAGCAGCTGGACAGGGGGGAACTCCGGGGAGCTGTTTTTT. It encodes CASSWTGGNSGELFF.

The chain uses TRBV25-1 and TRBJ2-3, with D perhaps TRBD2 (5 bases). Trimming removed 2 bases from V and 3 bases from J, with 12 bases in between. The CDR3 sequence is 15 residues long. The V gene's germline CDR1 is MGHDK and CDR2 SYGVNS. CDR3: CASSERELQTDTQYF. The CDR3 nucleotides read TGTGCCAGCAGTGAAAGGGAGCTACAAACAGATACGCAGTATTTT.

The CDR3 region has the DNA TGTGCCAGCAGCTTAGAAGCGGCGGGGGGTTTGGATGAGCAGTTCTTC. Protein sequence: CASSLEAAGGLDEQFF. The V call is TRBV7-2, the J call TRBJ2-1; the match to TRBD2 covers 8 bases. Germline CDR1 is SGHTA and CDR2 is FQGNSA. V lost 1 base to trimming and J lost 8 bases; unmatched junction nucleotides: 10. The length of the CDR3 is 16 residues.

This clonotype showed up just a few times. The chain joins TRBV20-1 to TRBJ2-1; TRBD1 matches 8 bases. V gave up 1 base and J gave up 10 bases; unmatched junction bases: 15. CDR3 length: 16 amino acids. Per the germline V gene, CDR1 is DFQATT and CDR2 is SNEGSKA (reference sequence). This CDR3 reads CSARGFRGQGHDEQFF. The DNA for the CDR3 is TGCAGTGCTAGAGGTTTCCGTGGACAGGGACATGACGAGCAGTTCTTC.

This rearrangement joins TRBV12-5 to TRBJ2-2, with unresolved D. V was pared by 4 bases and J by 1 base, with 7 bases between. The CDR3 is made up of 14 amino acids. From germline, CDR1 is LGHNT and CDR2 FRNRAP. This CDR3 is CASGYTGNTGELFF. For the CDR3, the DNA is TGTGCTAGTGGTTACACCGGGAACACCGGGGAGCTGTTTTTT.